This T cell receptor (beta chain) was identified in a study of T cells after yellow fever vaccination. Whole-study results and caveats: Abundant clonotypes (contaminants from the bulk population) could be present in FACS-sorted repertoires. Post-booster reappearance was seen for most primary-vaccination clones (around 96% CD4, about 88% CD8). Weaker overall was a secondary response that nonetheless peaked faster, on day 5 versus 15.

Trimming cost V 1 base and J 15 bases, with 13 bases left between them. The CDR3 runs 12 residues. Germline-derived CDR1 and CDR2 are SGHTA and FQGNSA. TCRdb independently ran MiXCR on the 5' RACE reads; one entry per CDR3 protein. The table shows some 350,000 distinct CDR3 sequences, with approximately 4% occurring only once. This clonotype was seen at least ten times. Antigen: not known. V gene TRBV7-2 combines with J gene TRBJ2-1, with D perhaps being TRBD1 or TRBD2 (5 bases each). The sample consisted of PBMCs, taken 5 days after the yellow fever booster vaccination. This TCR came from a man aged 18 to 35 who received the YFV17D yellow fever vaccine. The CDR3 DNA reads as TGTGCCAGCAGCTTAGTTCGGGACGAGGTGTTCTTC. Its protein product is CASSLVRDEVFF.